Each of the 11 T cell receptor beta chains below was sequenced from the same sample in a study of cytomegalovirus exposure and HLA in healthy donors (dated by TCRdb to about 2017). Library preparation used the immunoSEQ multiplex PCR assay. A mixture of 60 forward primers for TCR Vbeta segments and 13 reverse primers for TCR Jbeta segments was used in the multiplex PCR. TCRdb mirrors the immuneACCESS table, restricted to in-frame sequences. Some clones are absent from its copies; in checked studies, under half trace to an unresolved V gene, and the reason for the others is unknown. The sample table lists approximately 220,000 clones, 65% to 90% of them with a count of one. Jointly, the top ten make up 1.4% of the sample. Sequencing was done on a sample of PBMCs. These receptors were obtained from a girl aged 10-17 years in good health and CMV-seronegative.

In nucleotides, the CDR3 is TGTGCCAGCAGCTTAGGGCGGAGATATGGCTACACCTTC. It specifies CASSLGRRYGYTF. The rearrangement joins TRBV7-9 to TRBJ1-2; D is ambiguous. CDR3 length equals 13 residues. Trimming took off 1 base at V and 5 bases at J, with 8 bases between the two ends. The germline CDR1 and CDR2 sequences are SEHNR and FQNEAQ (reference sequence).

The chain carries TRBV2 and TRBJ2-5, with D hard to call. The V end was cut by 4 bases, the J end by 4 bases, with 10 bases between. CDR3 length: 13 residues. CDR1 is SNHLY, CDR2 FYNNEI, per germline. CDR3 nucleotides: TGTGCCAGCAGTGCTGAGACGGGAGAGACCCAGTACTTC. Residues: CASSAETGETQYF.

V usage is TRBV5-1 and J usage is TRBJ2-5, with D tentatively TRBD2 (6 bases). Germline CDR1 is SGHRS and CDR2 is YFSETQ. V dropped 4 bases and J dropped 5 bases, with 18 bases sitting between them. There are 15 residues in the CDR3. The CDR3 sequence is CASSGGLGIGETQYF. CDR3 DNA: TGCGCCAGCAGCGGGGGACTGGGAATTGGGGAGACCCAGTACTTC. The whole variable domain, remainder taken from reference TRBV5-1 and TRBJ2-5, is KAGVTQTPRYLIKTRGQQVTLSCSPISGHRSVSWYQQTPGQGLQFLFEYFSETQRNKGNFPGRFSGRQFSNSRSEMNVSTLELGDSALYLCASSGGLGIGETQYFGPGTRLLVL.

The gene calls are TRBV7-3 and TRBJ1-1; D is ambiguous. With 4 bases removed from V and 1 base from J, the gap between germline ends came to 7 bases. This CDR3 has 13 amino acids. The germline CDR1 and CDR2 sequences are SGHTA and FQGTGA. The CDR3 protein is CASSSDTNTEAFF. In DNA, the CDR3 is TGTGCCAGCAGCTCCGACACGAACACTGAAGCTTTCTTT.

This sequence joins TRBV7-9 and TRBJ2-3, with TRBD2 matching over 8 bases. V lost 3 bases and J lost 3; bases outside the gene matches: 11. The CDR3 is 17 amino acids. Germline loops: CDR1 SEHNR, CDR2 FQNEAQ (reference sequence). The CDR3 bases are TGTGCCAGCAGCTTCCGATCGGGGGTAGCGGGAACAGATACGCAGTATTTT. Protein: CASSFRSGVAGTDTQYF.

This clone was counted a single time. The V and J genes are TRBV11-2 and TRBJ2-1; 9 nucleotides agree with TRBD2. The trim removed 1 base at V and 0 bases at J, leaving 1 base unmatched. The CDR3 consists of 16 residues. The V gene's germline CDR1 is SGHAT and CDR2 FQNNGV. As DNA, the CDR3 is TGTGCCAGCAGCTTAGGGGGACTAGCCTCCTACAATGAGCAGTTCTTC. Encoded protein: CASSLGGLASYNEQFF.

The gene calls are TRBV25-1 and TRBJ2-5; possibly TRBD1 for D (5 bases). V lost 0 bases, J lost 2 bases, and 7 bases lay in between. This CDR3 has 14 amino acids. CDR1 MGHDK and CDR2 SYGVNS come from the germline V gene. The CDR3 reads CASSEYAGQETQYF. In DNA form, the CDR3 reads TGTGCCAGCAGTGAATATGCAGGGCAAGAGACCCAGTACTTC. The complete variable domain, with remaining parts taken from reference TRBV25-1 and TRBJ2-5, reads EADIYQTPRYLVIGTGKKITLECSQTMGHDKMYWYQQDPGMELHLIHYSYGVNSTEKGDLSSESTVSRIRTEHFPLTLESARPSHTSQYLCASSEYAGQETQYFGPGTRLLVL.

J is TRBJ1-1 and V is TRBV14; 11 bases fit TRBD1. V shed 4 bases, J shed 5 bases, and the junction held 6 bases outside the gene matches. The CDR3 has 15 residues. Germline CDR1 is SGHDN and CDR2 is FVKESK. Written as DNA, the CDR3 is TGTGCCAGCAGCCGCCGGGACAGGGGGTGGACTGAAGCTTTCTTT. The encoded protein is CASSRRDRGWTEAFF.

The chain joins TRBV9 to TRBJ2-5; 9 nucleotides line up with TRBD2. There are 16 residues in the CDR3. Per the germline V gene, CDR1 is SGDLS and CDR2 is YYNGEE. Trimming removed 3 bases from V and 9 bases from J; junction bases left unmatched: 15. CDR3 sequence: CASSGGAGGRSEAQYF. As DNA, the CDR3 is TGTGCCAGCAGCGGCGGAGCGGGAGGCAGGTCTGAGGCCCAGTACTTC.

This chain links TRBV28 with TRBJ1-1; 8 bases are a match to TRBD1. CDR1 and CDR2 from the germline V gene are MDHEN and SYDVKM. The trim removed 7 bases at V and 0 bases at J, leaving 4 bases unmatched. The CDR3 runs to 14 residues. For the CDR3, the DNA is TGTGCCAGCACCCCGACAGGGGTGAACACTGAAGCTTTCTTT. Translation gives CASTPTGVNTEAFF.

The chain employs TRBV11-3 and TRBJ2-7; 9 positions match TRBD1. CDR3 size: 16 residues. Trimming removed 5 bases from V and 3 bases from J; junction bases left unmatched: 11. From germline, CDR1 is SGHNT and CDR2 YENEEA. The CDR3 sequence: CASSPRTGVGIYEQYF. CDR3 coding DNA: TGTGCCAGCAGCCCACGGACAGGGGTAGGAATCTACGAGCAGTACTTC.